This T cell receptor beta chain is from a study of CD8+ T cells in alopecia areata (dated by TCRdb to about 2018). About the investigation overall: The treated patients took part in an open-label pilot trial in which moderate-to-severe alopecia areata was treated with oral tofacitinib at 5 to 10 mg twice daily. Patients received tofacitinib for 6 to 18 months and were then followed off drug for 6 months to check for delayed response and recurrence. For the treated patients, the SALT score, which quantifies what percentage of scalp surface area is affected, served as the measure of disease severity. The study used high-throughput TCRbeta sequencing to examine T cell clonal expansion in alopecia areata, in both the C3H/HeJ mouse model and human patients. On the human side, TCRbeta sequencing was run on scalp tissue and on sorted CD4+ and CD8+ peripheral blood T cells from healthy controls and from alopecia areata patients with either patchy or totalis/universalis disease. Biopsies were taken from tofacitinib-treated patients at baseline and again at 4 and 24 weeks into treatment, and several of those patients also had a later scalp biopsy. Scalp clonality was compared among normal scalp (n=4), patchy alopecia areata scalp (n=8), and alopecia totalis/universalis scalp (n=8). RNA came from the PAXgene miRNA kit for fixed scalp, the miRNeasy kit for PBMCs, and the RNeasy kit for mouse skin. immunoSEQ multiplex PCR using 35 Vbeta forward primers and 13 Jbeta reverse primers was used to amplify TCRbeta CDR3 regions. The full study reports these points: With tofacitinib, both scalp clonality and the number of expanded CD8+ clones among the top 100 scalp clones went down significantly. Shared TCR sequences between patients were less evident than in mice, which may be partly attributable to HLA diversity in the patient population. Unlike mouse skin, where gammadelta T cells dominate, normal human skin contains resident alphabeta T cells that get sequenced too, which complicates analysis of the scalp TCR repertoire. Many expanded lesional clones persisted in scalp and blood during tofacitinib treatment, which may partly explain relapse after stopping treatment. Compared with normal scalp, lesional scalp, particularly in alopecia totalis/universalis, had higher clonality and more expanded CD8+ clones, which suggests antigenic drive. Because the treated cohort was small and had only one nonresponder, larger studies are needed to examine links between baseline CD8+ expansion and response.

The method behind the library was the immunoSEQ multiplex PCR assay. RNA was extracted from all samples and reverse transcribed into cDNA as template for TCR sequencing. SuperScript III was used for first-strand cDNA synthesis, primed with a 2:1 mix of oligo-dT and random hexamers. A synthetic immune receptor repertoire was used to assess amplification bias, and residual bias was removed computationally. In the paper's pipeline: Raw reads were preprocessed to remove errors, and CDR3 was defined by IMGT conventions from the conserved cysteine to phenylalanine. Clonality was computed as 1 minus the Shannon entropy, with the entropy normalized by log2 of the number of productive unique TCRs. Whether scalp clones were CD4 or CD8 was inferred by matching scalp TCRbeta sequences against CD4 and CD8 repertoires sorted from blood. Entries here come from immuneACCESS through TCRdb and include only in-frame sequences with V and J called. Some clones fail to appear in such tables; in the studies checked, an unresolved V gene covers under half of the shortfall, and the cause of the remainder is unknown. The V and J calls and clone size come from that table; D and trimming were worked out from the DNA. This sample has 87,000 or so clones in its table, and around 71% of those were observed once. 17% of the sample is held by the ten biggest clonotypes.

In the case of this clone: The antigen this receptor binds is unknown. Base qualities were left out, and no much larger clone turns up one base away.

The sample's treatment or condition label, in plain terms: oral pan-JAK inhibitor, 5-10 mg twice daily. Peripheral blood and lesional scalp punch biopsies were obtained from patients with alopecia areata. PBMCs were isolated by density centrifugation and stained for CD3, CD4 and CD8, and CD4+ and CD8+ T cells were sorted on a FACSAria. From the germline V gene (reference sequence), CDR1 is MNHEY and CDR2 is SMNVEV. V drops 3 bases and J drops 4 bases, leaving 9 bases in between. Its CDR3 holds 13 amino acids, cysteine through phenylalanine. Only the CDR3 DNA is retained, 39 bases long and in frame from the first base.

Recombination linked TRBV27 to TRBJ1-2; no D gene is confidently identified. Sequenced here: CD8+ T cells sorted from blood, sampled at approximately week 45, from a patient treated with tofacitinib. The receptor comes from a human donor with alopecia areata. The bases read TGTGCCAGCAGTTTGGACGGATTCTATGGCTACACCTTC. Its amino acids are CASSLDGFYGYTF.